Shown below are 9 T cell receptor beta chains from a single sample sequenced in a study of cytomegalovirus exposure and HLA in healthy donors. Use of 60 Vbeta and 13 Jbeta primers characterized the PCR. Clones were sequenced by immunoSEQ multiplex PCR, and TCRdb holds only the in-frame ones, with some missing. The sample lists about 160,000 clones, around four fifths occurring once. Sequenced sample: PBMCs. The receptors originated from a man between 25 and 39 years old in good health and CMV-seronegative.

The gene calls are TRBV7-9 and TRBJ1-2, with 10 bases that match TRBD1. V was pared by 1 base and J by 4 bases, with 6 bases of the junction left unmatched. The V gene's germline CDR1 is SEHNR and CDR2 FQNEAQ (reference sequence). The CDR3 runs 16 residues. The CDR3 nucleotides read TGTGCCAGCAGCTTAGGCCTCGGGACAGGGGCCTATGGCTACACCTTC. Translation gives CASSLGLGTGAYGYTF.

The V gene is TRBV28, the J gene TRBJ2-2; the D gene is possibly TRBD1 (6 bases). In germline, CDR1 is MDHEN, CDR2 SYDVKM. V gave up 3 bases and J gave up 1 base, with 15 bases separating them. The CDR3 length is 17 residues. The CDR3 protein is CASSFPIRTENTGELFF. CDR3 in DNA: TGTGCCAGCAGTTTCCCCATTAGGACAGAGAACACCGGGGAGCTGTTTTTT.

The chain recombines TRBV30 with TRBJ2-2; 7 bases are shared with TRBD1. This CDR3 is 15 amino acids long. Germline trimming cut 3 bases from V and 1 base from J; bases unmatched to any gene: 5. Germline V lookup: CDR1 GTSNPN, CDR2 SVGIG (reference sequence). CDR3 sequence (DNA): TGTGCCTGGAGAACCACAGGGGTGAACACCGGGGAGCTGTTTTTT. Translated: CAWRTTGVNTGELFF.

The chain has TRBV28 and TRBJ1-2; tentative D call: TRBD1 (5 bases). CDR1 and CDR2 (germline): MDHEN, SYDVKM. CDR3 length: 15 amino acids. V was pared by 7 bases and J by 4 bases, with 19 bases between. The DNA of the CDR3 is TGTGCCAGCACCCCCGGGGGAGTAGGGGTCTATGGCTACACCTTC. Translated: CASTPGGVGVYGYTF.

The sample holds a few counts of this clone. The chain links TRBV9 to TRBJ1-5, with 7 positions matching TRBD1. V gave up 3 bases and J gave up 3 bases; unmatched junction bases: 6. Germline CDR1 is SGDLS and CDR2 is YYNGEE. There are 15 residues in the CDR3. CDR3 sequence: CASSGQGGINQPQHF. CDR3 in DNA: TGTGCCAGCAGCGGCCAGGGGGGAATCAATCAGCCCCAGCATTTT.

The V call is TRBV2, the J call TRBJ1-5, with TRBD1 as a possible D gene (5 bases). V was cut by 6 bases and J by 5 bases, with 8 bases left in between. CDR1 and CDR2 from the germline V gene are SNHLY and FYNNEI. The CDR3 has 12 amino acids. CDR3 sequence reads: CASSPGDQPQHF. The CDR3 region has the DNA TGTGCCAGCAGCCCGGGGGATCAGCCCCAGCATTTT.

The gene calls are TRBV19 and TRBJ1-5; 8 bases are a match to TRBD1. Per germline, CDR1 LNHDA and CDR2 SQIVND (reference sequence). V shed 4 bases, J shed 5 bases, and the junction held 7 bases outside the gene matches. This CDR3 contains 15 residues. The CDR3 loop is CASSSRTGMDQPQHF. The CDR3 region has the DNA TGTGCCAGTAGTAGCCGGACAGGGATGGATCAGCCCCAGCATTTT.

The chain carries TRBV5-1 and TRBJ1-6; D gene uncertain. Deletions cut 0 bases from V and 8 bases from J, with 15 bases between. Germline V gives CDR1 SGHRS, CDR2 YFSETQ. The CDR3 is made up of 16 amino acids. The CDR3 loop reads CASSLATQRSDSPLHF. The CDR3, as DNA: TGCGCCAGCAGCTTGGCCACCCAGCGAAGTGATTCACCCCTCCACTTT.

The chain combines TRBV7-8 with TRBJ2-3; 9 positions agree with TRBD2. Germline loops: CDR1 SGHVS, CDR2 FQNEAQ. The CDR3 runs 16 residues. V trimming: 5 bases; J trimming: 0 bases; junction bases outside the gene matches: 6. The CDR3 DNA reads TGTGCCAGCAGCCAAAGAGCGGGGGGCAGCACAGATACGCAGTATTTT. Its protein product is CASSQRAGGSTDTQYF.